A single sample is the source of the 22 T cell receptor beta chains below, sequenced in a study of T cell clonality in common variable immunodeficiency. Some clones are missing from TCRdb's copy, which holds only in-frame ones; the method was immunoSEQ multiplex PCR. The specimen has about 59,000 clones, none found just once. Sequences were obtained from peripheral blood mononuclear cells. The receptors were sampled from a person aged 18 to 75 in good health.

This clone was recorded at least ten times. The observed sequence ends 3 residues before the CDR3 terminus, with the missing tail filled in from the germline J gene. The chain joins TRBV12-3 or TRBV12-4 to TRBJ2-5; 12 bases match TRBD2. This CDR3 contains 15 residues. Trimming cost V 5 bases and J 5 bases; bases outside gene matches: 6. The CDR3 sequence is CASSVTSGGGETQYF. Partial CDR3 DNA: TGTGCCAGCAGTGTGACTAGCGGGGGAGGGGAGACC.

Comment on this clone: The read halts 3 residues ahead of the CDR3 end, with the missing end drawn from the germline J gene. This chain connects TRBV7-9 to TRBJ2-2, with 7 bases aligning to TRBD1. The CDR3 runs 15 residues. Germline V gene sequence: CDR1 SEHNR, CDR2 FQNEAQ (reference sequence). CDR3 amino acids: CASSLLGDRFEKLFF. The CDR3 bases that were read are TGTGCCAGCAGCTTGTTGGGGGACAGATTTGAAAAG.

This clone has only a few counts. The read ends 3 residues early relative to the CDR3; the germline J gene fills the gap. The J gene is TRBJ2-2, the V gene TRBV11-2; 8 bases agree with TRBD1. CDR3 length: 15 residues. With V trimmed by 5 bases and J by 6 bases, 8 bases remained unmatched. The germline V gene encodes CDR1 SGHAT and CDR2 FQNNGV. This CDR3 reads CASSLGQGYPGELFF. The DNA read from the CDR3 is TGTGCCAGCAGCCTAGGACAGGGATATCCCGGGGAG.

This clone was detected many times. The read falls 3 residues short of the CDR3 end, and the missing part is taken from the germline J gene. The V call is TRBV9, the J call TRBJ1-5; no definite D call. V dropped 4 bases and J dropped 9 bases, with 14 bases sitting between them. The CDR3 is 13 residues long. Germline lookup yields CDR1 SGDLS and CDR2 YYNGEE. CDR3 amino acids: CASSLISGGPQHF. The sequenced CDR3 bases are TGTGCCAGCAGCCTAATATCAGGAGGGCCC. Based on the CDR3 plus reference TRBV9 and TRBJ1-5, the full variable domain is DSGVTQTPKHLITATGQRVTLRCSPRSGDLSVYWYQQSLDQGLQFLIQYYNGEERAKGNILERFSAQQFPDLHSELNLSSLELGDSALYFCASSLISGGPQHFGDGTRLSIL.

There are many counts of this clone. The read halts 3 residues ahead of the CDR3 end, with the missing end drawn from the germline J gene. The chain couples TRBV20-1 to TRBJ2-1; 8 nucleotides match TRBD2. The germline V gene encodes CDR1 DFQATT and CDR2 SNEGSKA (reference sequence). CDR3 length: 15 amino acids. V shed 3 bases, J shed 1 base, and the junction held 5 bases outside the gene matches. The sequenced CDR3 bases are TGCAGTGCTAGGCCTAGCGGGTTGTCCTACAATGAG. Protein product: CSARPSGLSYNE. The entire CDR3 is CSARPSGLSYNEQFF.

As for this clone: Coverage ceases 3 residues before the CDR3 finishes, and the germline J gene fills in the end. The rearrangement links TRBV30 to TRBJ1-3; possibly TRBD1 for D (6 bases). The V end lost 8 bases, the J end lost 5 bases, and 22 bases lay between the germline ends. Germline CDR1 GTSNPN, CDR2 SVGIG (reference sequence). The CDR3 covers 15 residues. The CDR3 is CARDGRTVRRNTIYF. The CDR3 bases that were read are TGTGCCAGGGATGGACGGACAGTAAGGCGAAACACC.

This clone was recorded at least ten times. The CDR3 is cut off 3 residues early in the read; its end comes from the germline J gene. This chain connects TRBV29-1 to TRBJ2-3; perhaps TRBD2 as D (5 bases). Germline V CDR1 and CDR2: SQVTM, ANQGSEA. This CDR3 spans 15 amino acids. The V end lost 2 bases, the J end lost 0 bases, and 12 bases lay between the germline ends. CDR3 sequence reads: CSVEKRLFSTDTQYF. CDR3 DNA (partial): TGCAGCGTTGAAAAGCGACTATTTAGCACAGATACG.

This clone has a handful of counts. The CDR3 end is not reached by the read, which stops 3 residues before it; the germline J gene fills it in. This sequence joins TRBV2 and TRBJ2-4; 7 nucleotides align to TRBD1. Germline V gene data show CDR1 as SNHLY and CDR2 as FYNNEI. CDR3 length: 14 residues. This CDR3 reads CASRGTEPNYGQYF. The DNA read from the CDR3 is TGTGCCAGCAGGGGGACAGAACCTAACTATGGT.

The CDR3 protein is CASREQTTNYGYTF. The part of the CDR3 DNA that was read is TGTGCCAGTAGAGAACAGACGACTAACTATGGC. V gene TRBV19 combines with J gene TRBJ1-2, with D unresolved. Read coverage stops 3 residues before the CDR3 terminus; the germline J gene supplies the remainder. In germline, CDR1 is LNHDA, CDR2 SQIVND (reference sequence). V was shortened by 6 bases and J by 0 bases, with 11 bases between the two germline ends. The CDR3 contains 14 residues.

The table lists this clone with many counts. The read ends 3 residues before the CDR3 terminus; that terminus is restored from the germline J gene. The chain employs TRBV5-8 and TRBJ2-1; D unresolved. The germline CDR1 and CDR2 sequences are SGHTS and YDEGEE. V lost 7 bases to trimming and J lost 0 bases, with 11 bases between them. This CDR3 region has 14 residues. CDR3 DNA, as far as it was read: TGTGCCAGCTCGTACTCAATCTCCTACAATGAG. This gives the protein CASSYSISYNE. The full CDR3 protein reads CASSYSISYNEQFF.

This clone was picked up many times. Read coverage stops 3 residues before the CDR3 terminus; the germline J gene supplies the remainder. The J gene is TRBJ2-2, the V gene TRBV19; the D gene is possibly TRBD2 (8 bases). This CDR3 region has 16 residues. Germline loops: CDR1 LNHDA, CDR2 SQIVND (reference sequence). Trimming removed 6 bases from V and 5 bases from J, with 19 bases in between. The part of the CDR3 DNA that was read is TGTGCCAGTAGCCGTCGGGAGGGGGCGACGACCGGGGAG. Protein: CASSRREGATTGE. The whole CDR3 is CASSRREGATTGELFF.

This clone came up many times. Partial CDR3 DNA: TGTGCCAGCAGCCCCTACAGGGAAAGGACAGGCAATCAGCCC. Protein sequence: CASSPYRERTGNQP. The CDR3 as a whole reads CASSPYRERTGNQPQHF. The rearrangement uses TRBV7-8 and TRBJ1-5, with D possibly being TRBD1 (6 bases). The read gets to within 3 residues of the CDR3 end, and the germline J gene fills in the rest. Germline CDR1 reads SGHVS; CDR2 reads FQNEAQ. This CDR3 has 17 residues. V was pared by 5 bases and J by 2 bases, with 19 bases between.

The sample holds many counts of this clone. The read gets to within 3 residues of the CDR3 end, and the germline J gene fills in the rest. The chain has TRBV5-1 and TRBJ2-1; perhaps TRBD2 as D (6 bases). Looked up from germline, CDR1 is SGHRS and CDR2 is YFSETQ. CDR3 length: 14 residues. The V end was cut by 2 bases, the J end by 6 bases, with 12 bases between. CDR3 amino acids: CASSLSGPLNEQFF. The DNA read from the CDR3 is TGCGCCAGCAGCTTAAGCGGGCCTCTCAATGAG.

In this sample, this clone turned up a few times. The CDR3 end falls 3 residues outside the read, so it is completed with the germline J gene. J is TRBJ1-1 and V is TRBV19, with 9 positions matching TRBD1. The CDR3 covers 14 residues. Germline V CDR1 and CDR2: LNHDA, SQIVND (reference sequence). CDR3 DNA, as far as it was read: TGTGCCACTAGCCCGACAGGGGGAATATACGAG. It is translated as CATSPTGGIYE. The complete CDR3 reads CATSPTGGIYEAFF.

This clone was detected many times. The read ends 3 residues before the CDR3 terminus; that terminus is restored from the germline J gene. The chain uses TRBV10-3 and TRBJ2-5; D is possibly TRBD2 (7 bases). The germline CDR1 and CDR2 sequences are ENHRY and SYGVKD. The length of the CDR3 is 13 residues. V lost 6 bases, J lost 1 base, and 9 bases lay in between. The CDR3 reads CAISGGPQETQYF. CDR3 DNA (partial): TGTGCCATCAGCGGGGGGCCCCAAGAGACC.

This clone was picked up many times. The junction and the germline gene differ at one end; a read error may be behind it. The CDR3 end falls 3 residues outside the read, so it is completed with the germline J gene. V and J are TRBV28 and TRBJ1-4, with D unclear. CDR1 and CDR2 (germline): MDHEN, SYDVKM. There are 15 residues in the CDR3. The CDR3 sequence is CASSVGWATSEKLFF. The DNA read from the CDR3 is TGTGCCAGCAGTGTCGGGTGGGCAACTAGTGAAAAA.

The sample holds many counts of this clone. The CDR3 is cut off 3 residues early in the read; its end comes from the germline J gene. Other DNA sequences in the same sample also yield this CDR3. This chain uses TRBV7-2 with TRBJ2-2; possible D gene TRBD1, 6 bases. Trimming pared 5 bases from V and 4 bases from J, leaving 8 bases between. CDR3 length: 13 amino acids. Germline loops: CDR1 SGHTA, CDR2 FQGNSA. CDR3 DNA (partial): TGTGCCAGCAGCAGGGGGAGCACCGGGGAG. This codes for CASSRGSTGE. The whole CDR3 sequence reads CASSRGSTGELFF.

This clone was detected ten times or more. The sequence runs out 3 residues before the end of the CDR3; the remainder is reconstructed from the germline J gene. This chain joins TRBV20-1 and TRBJ1-2, with D perhaps TRBD1 (6 bases). Germline V lookup: CDR1 DFQATT, CDR2 SNEGSKA (reference sequence). CDR3 length: 15 amino acids. V lost 6 bases to trimming and J lost 0 bases, with 17 bases between them. The chain's CDR3 is CSAISRDTSNYGYTF. CDR3 DNA (partial): TGCAGTGCCATAAGCCGGGACACCTCTAACTATGGC.

This clone has ten or more counts. The CDR3 is cut off 3 residues early in the read; its end comes from the germline J gene. V is TRBV12-3 or TRBV12-4 and J is TRBJ2-1, with 15 nucleotides matching TRBD2. This CDR3 is built from 17 residues. V lost 6 bases, J lost 7 bases, and 10 bases stayed unmatched. CDR3 amino acids: CASSYGGGTSGRNEQFF. The sequenced CDR3 bases are TGTGCCAGCAGCTATGGGGGAGGGACTAGCGGGAGGAATGAG.

The sequenced CDR3 bases are TGTGCCAGCAGCTCCCCCGGCGCAACTAATGAAAAG. It codes for CASSSPGATNEK. The whole CDR3 sequence reads CASSSPGATNEKLFF. The chain combines TRBV7-9 with TRBJ2-2; D unclear. The read gets to within 3 residues of the CDR3 end, and the germline J gene fills in the rest. In germline, CDR1 is SEHNR, CDR2 FQNEAQ (reference sequence). This CDR3 comprises 15 residues.

This clone showed up just a few times. The CDR3 end falls 3 residues outside the read, so it is completed with the germline J gene. The chain couples TRBV5-1 to TRBJ2-3; TRBD2 is a possible D gene (7 bases). The CDR3 sequence is 16 residues long. Germline-derived CDR1 and CDR2 are SGHRS and YFSETQ. The DNA read from the CDR3 is TGCGCCAGCAGCTCGATGGCTAGCAGGGAGGGGGAGACG. Translation: CASSSMASREGET. The whole CDR3 protein is CASSSMASREGETQYF.

By frequency in the sample, this clone is medium-sized. The missing CDR3 end, 3 residues past where the read stops, is filled in from the germline J gene. V usage is TRBV20-1 and J usage is TRBJ2-7, with TRBD1 matching over 7 bases. The CDR3 consists of 14 residues. CDR1 is DFQATT, CDR2 SNEGSKA, per germline (reference sequence). The junction had 5 bases not matched to a gene; V was cut back by 0 bases and J by 3 bases. CDR3 DNA, as far as it was read: TGCAGTGCTAGAGACCCCGGGACAGACTACGAG. This translates into CSARDPGTDYE. The entire CDR3 is CSARDPGTDYEQYF.